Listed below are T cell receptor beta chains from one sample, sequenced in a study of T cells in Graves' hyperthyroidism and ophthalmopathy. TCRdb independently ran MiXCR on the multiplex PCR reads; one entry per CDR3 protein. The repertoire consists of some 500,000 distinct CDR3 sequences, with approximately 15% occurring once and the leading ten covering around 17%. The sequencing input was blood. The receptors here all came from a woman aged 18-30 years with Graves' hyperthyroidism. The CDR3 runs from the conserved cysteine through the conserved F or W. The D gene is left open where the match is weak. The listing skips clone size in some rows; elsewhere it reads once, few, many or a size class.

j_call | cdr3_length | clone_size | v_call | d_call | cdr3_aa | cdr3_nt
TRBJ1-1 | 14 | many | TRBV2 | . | CASSEGTFNTEAFF | TGTGCCAGCAGTGAAGGCACTTTTAACACTGAAGCTTTCTTT
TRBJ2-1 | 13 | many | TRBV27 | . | CASRLGAYNEQFF | TGTGCCAGCCGCCTAGGGGCCTACAATGAGCAGTTCTTC
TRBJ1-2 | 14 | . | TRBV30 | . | CAWSVWEGVYGYTF | TGTGCCTGGAGTGTATGGGAGGGGGTTTATGGCTACACCTTC
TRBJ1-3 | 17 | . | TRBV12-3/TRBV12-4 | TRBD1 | CASSYAHRQGPGNTIYF | TGTGCCAGCAGCTACGCCCATCGACAGGGACCTGGAAACACCATATATTTT
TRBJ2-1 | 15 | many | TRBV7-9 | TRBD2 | CASSKTSLGYNEQFF | TGTGCCAGCAGCAAGACTAGCCTGGGGTACAATGAGCAGTTCTTC
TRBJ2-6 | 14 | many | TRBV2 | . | CASSVPSGANVLTF | TGTGCCAGCAGTGTCCCCTCTGGGGCCAACGTCCTGACTTTC
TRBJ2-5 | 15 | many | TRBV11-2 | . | CASSYPDREGETQYF | TGTGCCAGCAGCTACCCGGACAGGGAGGGAGAGACCCAGTACTTC
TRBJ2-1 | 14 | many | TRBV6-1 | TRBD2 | CASCLSGSYNEQFF | TGTGCCAGCTGCCTTAGCGGGAGCTACAATGAGCAGTTCTTC
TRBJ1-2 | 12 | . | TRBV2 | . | CASSADRASYTF | TGTGCCAGCAGTGCTGACAGAGCCAGCTACACCTTC
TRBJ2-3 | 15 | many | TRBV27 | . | CASSLRPSGAATQYF | TGTGCCAGCAGTTTAAGGCCTAGTGGTGCCGCGACGCAGTATTTT
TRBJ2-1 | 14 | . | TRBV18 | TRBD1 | CASSLGQGSVEQFF | TGTGCCAGCTCACTAGGACAGGGGAGCGTTGAGCAGTTCTTC
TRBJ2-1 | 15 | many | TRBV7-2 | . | CASSDTDLPFNEQFF | TGTGCCAGCAGCGACACAGATTTACCGTTCAATGAGCAGTTCTTC
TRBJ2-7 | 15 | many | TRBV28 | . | CASSLIGGHSYEQYF | TGTGCCAGCAGTTTGATTGGCGGGCACTCCTACGAGCAGTACTTC
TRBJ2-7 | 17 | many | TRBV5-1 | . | CASSLDLGGPPTYEQYF | TGCGCCAGCAGCTTGGATTTAGGGGGACCGCCTACCTACGAGCAGTACTTC
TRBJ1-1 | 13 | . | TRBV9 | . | CASSVGHNTEAFF | TGTGCCAGCAGCGTGGGTCACAACACTGAAGCTTTCTTT
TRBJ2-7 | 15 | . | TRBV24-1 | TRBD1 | CATSDSGTVGYEQYF | TGTGCCACCAGTGACTCCGGGACAGTTGGCTACGAGCAGTACTTC
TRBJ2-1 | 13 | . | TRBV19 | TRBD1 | CASSRGQYNEQFF | TGTGCCAGTAGTAGGGGACAGTACAATGAGCAGTTCTTC
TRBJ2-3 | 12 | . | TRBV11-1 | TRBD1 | CASSPDRVYLYF | TGTGCCAGCAGCCCTGACAGGGTTTATCTGTATTTT
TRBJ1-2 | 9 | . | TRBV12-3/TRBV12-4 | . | CASSPPVTF | TGTGCCAGCAGTCCTCCGGTCACCTTC
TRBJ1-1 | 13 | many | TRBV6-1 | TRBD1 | CASSGQGATEAFF | TGTGCCAGCAGCGGACAGGGGGCAACTGAAGCTTTCTTT
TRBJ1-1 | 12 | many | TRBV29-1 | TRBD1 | CSERTGAIEAFF | TGCAGCGAACGAACAGGGGCGATTGAAGCTTTCTTT
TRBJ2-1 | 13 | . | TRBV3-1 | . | CASSLRATYEQFF | TGTGCCAGCAGCCTGAGGGCTACCTACGAGCAGTTCTTC
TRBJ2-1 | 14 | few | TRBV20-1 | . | CSASTGVSYNEQFF | TGCAGTGCTAGTACGGGAGTCTCCTACAATGAGCAGTTCTTC
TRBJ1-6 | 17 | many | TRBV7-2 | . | CASSLEGQRGWNSPLHF | TGTGCCAGCAGCTTAGAGGGCCAGAGGGGATGGAATTCACCCCTCCACTTT
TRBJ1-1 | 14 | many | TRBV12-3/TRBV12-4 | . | CASSSISGYTEAFF | TGTGCCAGCAGTTCTATTTCAGGCTACACTGAAGCTTTCTTT
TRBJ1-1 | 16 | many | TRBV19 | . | CASSYGPSGWDTEAFF | TGTGCCAGTAGCTATGGACCATCCGGGTGGGACACTGAAGCTTTCTTT
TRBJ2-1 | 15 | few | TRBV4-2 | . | CASSPSYSSYNEQFF | TGTGCCAGCTCTCCCTCTTACAGCTCCTACAATGAGCAGTTCTTC
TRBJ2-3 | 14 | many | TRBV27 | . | CASSLDLAGDTQYF | TGTGCCAGCAGTTTAGACCTGGCGGGTGATACGCAGTATTTT
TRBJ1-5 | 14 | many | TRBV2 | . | CASSGQSRYQPQHF | TGTGCCAGCAGTGGTCAAAGCAGGTATCAGCCCCAGCATTTT
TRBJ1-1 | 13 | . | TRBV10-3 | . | CAISDPLNTEAFF | TGTGCCATCAGTGACCCGCTGAACACTGAAGCTTTCTTT
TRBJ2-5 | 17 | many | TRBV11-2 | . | CASSLAPAGGGVETQYF | TGTGCCAGCAGCTTAGCGCCGGCAGGGGGGGGGGTAGAGACCCAGTACTTC
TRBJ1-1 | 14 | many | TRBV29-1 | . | CSVEDPQGYTEAFF | TGCAGCGTTGAAGATCCACAGGGATACACTGAAGCTTTCTTT